These 5 T cell receptor beta chains were all obtained from the same sample, sequenced in a study of cytomegalovirus exposure and HLA in healthy donors. It was with 60 Vbeta and 13 Jbeta primers that the PCR ran. Assay: immunoSEQ multiplex PCR; the TCRdb copy retains only in-frame clones and omits some. The table includes roughly 150,000 clones, roughly 80% detected once. Specimen: PBMCs. The receptors stem from a male donor in good health and CMV-seronegative.

The chain couples TRBV21-1 to TRBJ1-1; the table assigns TRBD1, which was not confirmed against the DNA. TRBV21-1 is shown as a pseudogene. The CDR3 is 15 amino acids. The CDR3: CASSKGVSGYPEAFF. DNA for the CDR3: TGTGCCAGCAGCAAAGGGGTCTCAGGGTACCCTGAAGCTTTCTTT.

In nucleotides, the CDR3 is TGTGCCAGCAGTGTGACCGGGACGGGGGGATACAATGAGCAGTTCTTC. Residues: CASSVTGTGGYNEQFF. The chain joins TRBV2 to TRBJ2-1; 7 bases fit TRBD2. Germline V gene data show CDR1 as SNHLY and CDR2 as FYNNEI. This CDR3 comprises 16 residues. With 4 bases clipped from V and 4 bases from J, the junction kept 10 bases outside the gene matches.

The rearrangement uses TRBV7-9 and TRBJ1-2; the D gene is possibly TRBD1 (6 bases). Germline CDR1 and CDR2: SEHNR and FQNEAQ (reference sequence). This CDR3 has 15 amino acids. Trimming removed 5 bases from V and 7 bases from J, with 20 bases in between. CDR3 sequence: CASSPGGGKIGGYTF. CDR3 bases: TGTGCCAGCAGCCCGGGGGGCGGAAAGATCGGTGGCTACACCTTC.

The chain employs TRBV19 and TRBJ2-3; 9 bases are a match to TRBD2. The V gene end was trimmed by 7 bases and the J gene end by 1 base; junction bases not matched to a gene: 12. CDR1 is LNHDA and CDR2 is SQIVND in the germline V gene (reference sequence). The CDR3 has 17 residues. The CDR3 sequence is CASTDRAPSGGTDTQYF. CDR3 DNA: TGTGCCAGTACTGATCGGGCTCCTAGCGGGGGCACAGATACGCAGTATTTT.

The chain couples TRBV10-2 to TRBJ2-2, with D tentatively TRBD1 (6 bases). This CDR3 spans 15 amino acids. V was pared by 7 bases and J by 5 bases, with 17 bases between. CDR1 is WSHSY and CDR2 is SAAADI in the germline V gene. Here the CDR3 DNA reads TGCGCCAGCACTCAGGGGTTTTCGAGGACCGGGGAGCTGTTTTTT. This sequence encodes CASTQGFSRTGELFF.